The 16 T cell receptor beta chains given below trace back to one sample, sequenced in a study of cytomegalovirus exposure and HLA in healthy donors. The primer mix had 60 Vbeta and 13 Jbeta primers. Assay: immunoSEQ multiplex PCR; the TCRdb copy retains only in-frame clones and omits some. Among 100,000 to 150,000 clones listed, about 80% were seen once. Sequenced material: PBMCs. The receptors shown here come from a middle-aged man in good health and CMV-seronegative.

The chain couples TRBV29-1 to TRBJ2-5; the match to TRBD1 covers 7 bases. Germline CDR1 reads SQVTM; CDR2 reads ANQGSEA. CDR3 length: 14 amino acids. V lost 4 bases to trimming and J lost 2 bases; unmatched junction nucleotides: 7. As DNA, the CDR3 is TGCAGCGTTGGTGTCAGGGGGAGTCAAGAGACCCAGTACTTC. Protein product: CSVGVRGSQETQYF.

There are a few counts of this clone. The chain recombines TRBV10-3 with TRBJ2-1, with a weak D call TRBD2 (5 bases). Trimming took 2 bases from V and 6 from J, leaving 11 bases between them. The CDR3 covers 14 residues. From germline, CDR1 is ENHRY and CDR2 SYGVKD. The CDR3 DNA is TGTGCCATCAGTGAGAGATCCGGAGGCAATGAGCAGTTCTTC. Translating it yields CAISERSGGNEQFF.

This rearrangement joins TRBV5-6 to TRBJ1-2; D is ambiguous. This CDR3 is 13 amino acids long. Trimming removed 0 bases from V and 1 base from J, with 4 bases in between. Per germline, CDR1 SGHDT and CDR2 YYEEEE. DNA for the CDR3: TGTGCCAGCAGCTTGGGAGATAACTATGGCTACACCTTC. This sequence encodes CASSLGDNYGYTF.

This sequence joins TRBV5-4 and TRBJ1-2; D ambiguous. The V end was cut by 4 bases, the J end by 3 bases, with 16 bases between. The CDR3 length is 15 residues. Germline V gives CDR1 SGHNT, CDR2 YYREEE (reference sequence). This CDR3 is CASSPRDQSYYGYTF. The CDR3 nucleotides read TGTGCCAGCAGCCCCCGGGATCAAAGTTACTATGGCTACACCTTC. Full variable domain (missing parts from reference TRBV5-4 and TRBJ1-2): ETGVTQSPTHLIKTRGQQVTLRCSSQSGHNTVSWYQQALGQGPQFIFQYYREEENGRGNFPPRFSGLQFPNYSSELNVNALELDDSALYLCASSPRDQSYYGYTFGSGTRLTVV.

This rearrangement joins TRBV6-5 to TRBJ1-3; a possible D gene is TRBD1 (5 bases). Trimming left V 8 bases short and J 0 bases short, with 8 bases between. This CDR3 comprises 13 residues. In germline, CDR1 is MNHEY, CDR2 SVGAGI. The CDR3 loop reads CASRDSSGNTIYF. The CDR3 DNA follows: TGTGCCAGCCGCGACAGCTCTGGAAACACCATATATTTT.

This chain connects TRBV27 to TRBJ1-1, with TRBD1 identical over 8 bases. Germline trimming cut 8 bases from V and 1 base from J; bases unmatched to any gene: 3. Germline values: CDR1 MNHEY, CDR2 SMNVEV (reference sequence). This CDR3 comprises 13 residues. Here the CDR3 DNA reads TGTGCCAGCGAGACAGGGGAGAACACTGAAGCTTTCTTT. This gives the protein CASETGENTEAFF.

V is TRBV18 and J is TRBJ2-5; D is ambiguous. CDR1 KGHSH and CDR2 LQKENI come from the germline V gene. The CDR3 loop spans 13 amino acids. Trimming took off 4 bases at V and 1 base at J, with 7 bases between the two ends. As DNA, the CDR3 is TGTGCCAGCTCACTGGCCTCCCAAGAGACCCAGTACTTC. It codes for CASSLASQETQYF. The full variable domain, completed using reference TRBV18 and TRBJ2-5, is NAGVMQNPRHLVRRRGQEARLRCSPMKGHSHVYWYRQLPEEGLKFMVYLQKENIIDESGMPKERFSAEFPKEGPSILRIQQVVRGDSAAYFCASSLASQETQYFGPGTRLLVL.

The chain recombines TRBV6-1 with TRBJ1-1; TRBD1 aligns across 7 bases. Germline V gives CDR1 MNHNS, CDR2 SASEGT. V lost 6 bases and J lost 3; bases outside the gene matches: 7. This CDR3 region has 14 residues. CDR3 sequence (DNA): TGTGCCAGCAGCTCGGACAGGATTGACACTGAAGCTTTCTTT. Translating it yields CASSSDRIDTEAFF.

J is TRBJ2-7 and V is TRBV2; D perhaps matches TRBD2 (5 bases). The germline V gene has CDR1 SNHLY and CDR2 FYNNEI. The V end was cut by 6 bases, the J end by 3 bases, with 9 bases between. This CDR3 contains 12 residues. The CDR3 sequence is CASSGINYEQYF. CDR3 coding DNA: TGTGCCAGCAGCGGGATAAACTACGAGCAGTACTTC.

This chain joins TRBV28 and TRBJ2-5; D gene unclear. V lost 6 bases and J 4 bases, leaving 9 bases between the germline ends. The CDR3 length is 12 residues. In germline, CDR1 is MDHEN, CDR2 SYDVKM. The CDR3 sequence: CASSSGVETQYF. The CDR3 DNA reads as TGTGCCAGCAGCTCAGGTGTAGAGACCCAGTACTTC.

This sequence joins TRBV2 and TRBJ2-5; 8 bases line up with TRBD2. After removal of 5 bases from V and 1 base from J, the junction contained 3 bases not matched to a gene. The CDR3 has 14 amino acids. The germline V gene encodes CDR1 SNHLY and CDR2 FYNNEI. The chain's CDR3 is CASSPTSAQETQYF. The CDR3 DNA reads as TGTGCCAGCAGTCCGACTAGCGCCCAAGAGACCCAGTACTTC. Full variable domain (remainder filled in from reference TRBV2 and TRBJ2-5): EPEVTQTPSHQVTQMGQEVILRCVPISNHLYFYWYRQILGQKVEFLVSFYNNEISEKSEIFDDQFSVERPDGSNFTLKIRSTKLEDSAMYFCASSPTSAQETQYFGPGTRLLVL.

CDR3 residues: CASSPGTGVSEQFF. CDR3 DNA: TGTGCCAGCAGCCCCGGGACAGGAGTCAGTGAGCAGTTCTTC. The V call is TRBV28, the J call TRBJ2-1; 8 nucleotides match TRBD1. The CDR3 runs 14 residues. V lost 6 bases, J lost 9 bases, and 10 bases stayed unmatched. Germline CDR1 MDHEN, CDR2 SYDVKM.

This clone ranks as medium-sized. Within the sample, other DNA sequences also encode this same CDR3. The CDR3 loop reads CASSEGLAGGYEQYF. CDR3 nucleotide sequence: TGCGCCAGCAGCGAGGGACTAGCGGGGGGCTACGAGCAGTACTTC. The chain joins TRBV5-1 to TRBJ2-7, with 15 bases lining up with TRBD2. CDR1 is SGHRS, CDR2 YFSETQ, per germline. The CDR3 contains 15 residues. After removal of 4 bases from V and 3 bases from J, the junction contained 2 bases not matched to a gene. The variable domain in full, completed from reference TRBV5-1 and TRBJ2-7, reads KAGVTQTPRYLIKTRGQQVTLSCSPISGHRSVSWYQQTPGQGLQFLFEYFSETQRNKGNFPGRFSGRQFSNSRSEMNVSTLELGDSALYLCASSEGLAGGYEQYFGPGTRLTVT.

This chain joins TRBV5-4 and TRBJ1-5; 7 bases map to TRBD1. V was clipped by 4 bases and J by 4 bases; unmatched bases: 2. Germline V gives CDR1 SGHNT, CDR2 YYREEE (reference sequence). The CDR3 loop spans 13 amino acids. The CDR3 sequence: CASSRDRNQPQHF. The CDR3 DNA sequence: TGTGCCAGCAGCCGGGACAGAAATCAGCCCCAGCATTTT.

This clone has only one observation. The V gene is TRBV19, the J gene TRBJ2-5; 9 bases fit TRBD2. The CDR3 contains 16 residues. CDR1 is LNHDA, CDR2 SQIVND, per germline (reference sequence). Trimming at V came to 6 bases and at J to 2 bases, leaving 10 bases not matched to a gene. In nucleotides, the CDR3 is TGTGCCAGTAGCCCGACTAGCGGATACCTTCAAGAGACCCAGTACTTC. Translation: CASSPTSGYLQETQYF.

The chain links TRBV5-6 to TRBJ1-1; 9 bases match TRBD1. Germline V CDR1 and CDR2: SGHDT, YYEEEE. J lost 12 bases, V lost 3 bases, and 9 bases had no gene match. The CDR3 has 13 amino acids. The DNA of the CDR3 is TGTGCCAGCAGCTCGTCCGGGACAGGGCGGACTTTCTTT. Translation: CASSSSGTGRTFF.